The rows below give T cell receptor beta chains drawn from one sample of a study of cytomegalovirus exposure and HLA in healthy donors. Only in-frame clones appear in the TCRdb table, and some are missing; sequencing was by immunoSEQ multiplex PCR. The data hold approximately 98,000 clones, with approximately 74% observed a single time. Sequencing was done on a sample of PBMCs. These receptors came from a male donor in good health and CMV-seronegative. Both conserved end residues are trimmed from each CDR3.

v_call: TRBV5-1; j_call: TRBJ2-1; cdr3_aa: ASSVGLANEQF
v_call: TRBV6-5; j_call: TRBJ1-2; cdr3_aa: ASSYSGRPYGYT
v_call: TRBV27; j_call: TRBJ2-2; cdr3_aa: ASSLRRTGNTGELF
v_call: TRBV4-1; j_call: TRBJ2-7; cdr3_aa: ASSPEGSGRGYEQY
v_call: TRBV5-4; j_call: TRBJ2-7; cdr3_aa: ASSFTSGSEYEQY
v_call: TRBV4-1; j_call: TRBJ2-1; cdr3_aa: ASSQVVAGGDNEQF
v_call: TRBV19; j_call: TRBJ2-7; cdr3_aa: ASSFAGSYEQY
v_call: TRBV5-1; j_call: TRBJ2-7; cdr3_aa: ASSLLRGWEQY
v_call: TRBV6-6; j_call: TRBJ1-5; cdr3_aa: ASKEANQPQH
v_call: TRBV6-5; j_call: TRBJ1-1; cdr3_aa: ASSYTGTNTEAF
v_call: TRBV7-2; j_call: TRBJ2-7; cdr3_aa: ASSLYPGERDEQY
v_call: TRBV6-1; j_call: TRBJ2-3; cdr3_aa: ASSENRDTQY
v_call: TRBV28; j_call: TRBJ1-2; cdr3_aa: ASNYPGFGYGYT
v_call: TRBV7-2; j_call: TRBJ2-5; cdr3_aa: ASSLRPGTGRVWETQY
v_call: TRBV2; j_call: TRBJ2-3; cdr3_aa: ASSEGRGRRTDTQY
v_call: TRBV30; j_call: TRBJ2-3; cdr3_aa: AWRGGTSTDTQY
v_call: TRBV27; j_call: TRBJ2-2; cdr3_aa: ASSDGTGVTGELF
v_call: TRBV6-5; j_call: TRBJ1-4; cdr3_aa: ASREQGFNEKLF
v_call: TRBV7-6; j_call: TRBJ1-2; cdr3_aa: ASSLGVGEAYGYT
v_call: TRBV5-1; j_call: TRBJ2-1; cdr3_aa: ASSLAGTAQF
v_call: TRBV6-5; j_call: TRBJ1-1; cdr3_aa: ASSYVGGAMAF
v_call: TRBV11-1; j_call: TRBJ2-7; cdr3_aa: ASSRTSDYEQY
v_call: TRBV11-2; j_call: TRBJ2-7; cdr3_aa: ASSLVGQREPIYEQY
v_call: TRBV27; j_call: NA; cdr3_aa: ASSWAGATYEQY
v_call: TRBV7-6; j_call: TRBJ2-2; cdr3_aa: ASSPGLAQNTGELF
v_call: TRBV19; j_call: TRBJ2-7; cdr3_aa: ASSAGQGEYEQY
v_call: TRBV19; j_call: TRBJ2-7; cdr3_aa: ASQPGRTGGTYEQY
v_call: TRBV2; j_call: TRBJ2-7; cdr3_aa: ASKGLAGYEQY
v_call: TRBV6-1; j_call: TRBJ1-4; cdr3_aa: ASSVNREGEKLF
v_call: TRBV7-8; j_call: TRBJ2-2; cdr3_aa: ASSLGRGLDKGGELF
v_call: TRBV18; j_call: TRBJ2-7; cdr3_aa: ASSPPTSGSPYEQY
v_call: TRBV6-1; j_call: TRBJ2-3; cdr3_aa: ASRRLAGGTDTQY
v_call: TRBV4-3; j_call: TRBJ2-7; cdr3_aa: ASSQGQAYEQY
v_call: TRBV7-8; j_call: TRBJ2-7; cdr3_aa: ASSLGDRRYEQY
v_call: TRBV19; j_call: TRBJ1-5; cdr3_aa: ASGPAGGNQPQH
v_call: TRBV28; j_call: TRBJ1-1; cdr3_aa: ASSYRGVTEAF
v_call: TRBV28; j_call: TRBJ1-4; cdr3_aa: AGSAGLGEKLF
v_call: TRBV5-6; j_call: TRBJ2-2; cdr3_aa: ASSWGQGAITGELF
v_call: TRBV7-6; j_call: TRBJ1-6; cdr3_aa: ASSLGGLVTNNSPLH
v_call: TRBV5-1; j_call: TRBJ2-3; cdr3_aa: ASSFGTPLYNTQY
v_call: TRBV19; j_call: TRBJ2-2; cdr3_aa: ASSYGTGLNAGELF
v_call: TRBV7-3; j_call: TRBJ2-3; cdr3_aa: ASSRTSGRDTQY
v_call: TRBV6-6; j_call: TRBJ1-1; cdr3_aa: ASSYARLNTEAF
v_call: TRBV30; j_call: TRBJ2-7; cdr3_aa: AWSPGVGSYEQY
v_call: TRBV6-5; j_call: TRBJ1-3; cdr3_aa: ASRPSGGTIY
v_call: TRBV6-5; j_call: TRBJ1-1; cdr3_aa: ASTPRCTEAF
v_call: TRBV27; j_call: TRBJ2-6; cdr3_aa: ASRKSGGSGANVLT
v_call: TRBV12-1; j_call: TRBJ2-3; cdr3_aa: ASSFSCLAGGTSTDTQY
v_call: TRBV4-1; j_call: TRBJ2-1; cdr3_aa: ASSSSGNSYNEQF
v_call: TRBV5-4; j_call: TRBJ1-2; cdr3_aa: ASSFWTGSNYGYT
v_call: TRBV6-1; j_call: TRBJ2-1; cdr3_aa: ASSEAGGPGEQF
v_call: TRBV14; j_call: TRBJ2-7; cdr3_aa: ASSQTGTSEYEQY
v_call: TRBV5-1; j_call: TRBJ2-7; cdr3_aa: ASSLMTSQVDEQY
v_call: TRBV9; j_call: TRBJ1-5; cdr3_aa: ASSGHRGKWGPQH
v_call: TRBV11-2; j_call: TRBJ2-1; cdr3_aa: ASSSILAGVFNEQF
v_call: TRBV6-5; j_call: TRBJ2-4; cdr3_aa: ASSYSNRGGDIQY
v_call: TRBV10-2; j_call: TRBJ2-7; cdr3_aa: ASSVGGFSYEQY
v_call: TRBV7-9; j_call: TRBJ2-5; cdr3_aa: ASSKDRGGQETQY
v_call: TRBV5-6; j_call: NA; cdr3_aa: ASSLSQGQYYEQY
v_call: TRBV5-6; j_call: TRBJ2-3; cdr3_aa: ASSFMEGITDTQY